This passage covers 28 T cell receptor beta chains from one sample sequenced in a study of blood T cell repertoires in COVID-19. Using immunoSEQ multiplex PCR, the repertoire was profiled, and TCRdb retains in-frame clones only, with some absent. This sample has approximately 210,000 clones, with approximately 79% found just once. Sequencing was done on a sample of peripheral blood. These receptors all come from a human donor in a cohort sampled during active COVID-19.

The V gene is TRBV20-1, the J gene TRBJ1-5, with 9 nucleotides matching TRBD1. V dropped 3 bases and J dropped 0; count of bases not matched to a gene: 6. The length of the CDR3 is 16 residues. The germline CDR1 and CDR2 sequences are DFQATT and SNEGSKA (reference sequence). CDR3 sequence: CSASAGQGFSNQPQHF. In DNA, the CDR3 is TGCAGTGCTAGTGCGGGACAGGGTTTTAGCAATCAGCCCCAGCATTTT.

The chain employs TRBV5-4 and TRBJ1-5; 9 bases agree with TRBD1. CDR1 and CDR2 from the germline V gene are SGHNT and YYREEE (reference sequence). The CDR3 consists of 15 residues. Trimming removed 5 bases from V and 3 bases from J; junction bases left unmatched: 6. The CDR3 region has the DNA TGTGCCAGCAGTCCGGGACAGGGATCCAATCAGCCCCAGCATTTT. It translates to CASSPGQGSNQPQHF.

The J gene is TRBJ2-6, the V gene TRBV5-5; no reliable D call. V was trimmed by 0 bases and J by 2 bases, leaving 12 bases between them. This CDR3 is built from 17 residues. Germline V gene data show CDR1 as SGHKS and CDR2 as YYEKEE (reference sequence). The CDR3 DNA sequence: TGTGCCAGCAGCTTGGCTTACGGGTTCCCTGGGGCCAACGTCCTGACTTTC. Protein: CASSLAYGFPGANVLTF.

In its sample, this clone was seen many times. This specimen includes other DNA sequences encoding the same CDR3. This chain connects TRBV4-3 to TRBJ2-7; 7 positions match TRBD1. The CDR3 extends over 14 amino acids. Germline assignment: CDR1 LGHNA and CDR2 YSLEER. The V and J ends lost 4 bases and 2 bases, in that order; junction bases with no gene match: 5. The CDR3 nucleotides are TGCGCCAGCAGCCCGCGACAGGGCGCCTACGAGCAGTACTTC. Protein: CASSPRQGAYEQYF.

The J gene is TRBJ2-1, the V gene TRBV7-2; D is possibly TRBD2 (6 bases). V was clipped by 5 bases and J by 8 bases, with 13 bases between them. This CDR3 has 13 amino acids. Germline CDR1 and CDR2: SGHTA and FQGNSA. The CDR3 DNA reads TGTGCCAGCAGCACTAGCTACCTGCATGAGCAGTTCTTC. Translating it yields CASSTSYLHEQFF.

The chain is built from TRBV4-3 and TRBJ2-7; TRBD1 aligns across 11 bases. CDR1 is LGHNA and CDR2 is YSLEER in the germline V gene. J gave up 4 bases and V 3 bases, and 5 bases lay outside the gene matches. The CDR3 totals 15 residues. CDR3 bases: TGCGCCAGCAGCCACGGGACAGGGGGGCAGTACGAGCAGTACTTC. Protein product: CASSHGTGGQYEQYF.

The rearrangement links TRBV4-3 to TRBJ1-1; 9 bases agree with TRBD1. V was pared by 3 bases and J by 6 bases, with 5 bases of the junction left unmatched. Germline CDR1 is LGHNA and CDR2 is YSLEER. The CDR3 is 14 residues long. The CDR3 loop is CASSHRDRDPEAFF. As DNA, the CDR3 is TGCGCCAGCAGCCACCGGGACAGGGATCCTGAAGCTTTCTTT.

The V and J genes are TRBV6-2 or TRBV6-3 and TRBJ2-3; 8 nucleotides agree with TRBD2. The CDR3 consists of 14 residues. Unmatched junction bases numbered 3, after V lost 5 bases and J lost 2 bases. CDR1 is MNHEY, CDR2 SVGEGT, per germline. The CDR3 protein is CASSPGGPTDTQYF. The DNA of the CDR3 is TGTGCCAGCAGTCCGGGAGGGCCCACAGATACGCAGTATTTT.

Concerning this clone itself: Other DNA sequences in this sample translate to the same CDR3. DNA for the CDR3: TGTGCCAGCAGTCTAGGAAGTCCCCAAGAGACCCAGTACTTC. Amino acid sequence: CASSLGSPQETQYF. This chain joins TRBV27 and TRBJ2-5, with D unresolved. V lost 5 bases and J lost 1, with 11 bases in between. CDR3 length: 14 amino acids. Germline V gives CDR1 MNHEY, CDR2 SMNVEV (reference sequence).

The chain uses TRBV28 and TRBJ2-7; TRBD2 aligns across 8 bases. V trimming: 7 bases; J trimming: 0 bases; junction bases outside the gene matches: 5. CDR3 length: 14 amino acids. CDR1 and CDR2 (germline): MDHEN, SYDVKM. CDR3 coding DNA: TGTGCCAGCATGAGACTAGCGCACTCCTACGAGCAGTACTTC. This encodes CASMRLAHSYEQYF.

The sample holds a few counts of this clone. This chain links TRBV7-9 with TRBJ2-2, with 10 bases matching TRBD1. CDR1 and CDR2 (germline): SEHNR, FQNEAQ (reference sequence). The CDR3 covers 16 residues. With V trimmed by 5 bases and J by 4 bases, 7 bases remained unmatched. CDR3 sequence: CASSVETGGFTGELFF. Written as DNA, the CDR3 is TGTGCCAGCAGCGTAGAGACAGGGGGCTTCACCGGGGAGCTGTTTTTT.

The rearrangement joins TRBV9 to TRBJ2-7; the D gene is possibly TRBD1 (6 bases). CDR3 length: 14 residues. Per the germline V gene, CDR1 is SGDLS and CDR2 is YYNGEE. V dropped 2 bases and J dropped 0 bases, with 9 bases sitting between them. CDR3 DNA sequence: TGTGCCAGCAGCGTCGGGACACTCTCCTACGAGCAGTACTTC. This translates into CASSVGTLSYEQYF.

The chain is built from TRBV4-3 and TRBJ2-3; 9 bases agree with TRBD1. The V gene's germline CDR1 is LGHNA and CDR2 YSLEER. J gave up 2 bases and V 4 bases, and 10 bases lay outside the gene matches. CDR3 size: 17 residues. CDR3 in DNA: TGCGCCAGCAGCCTCCGGACAGGGGTGGTGAACACAGATACGCAGTATTTT. Translating it yields CASSLRTGVVNTDTQYF.

CDR3 region: CASSLSAGEYEQYF. The CDR3 DNA reads as TGTGCCAGCAGTTTATCGGCAGGGGAATACGAGCAGTACTTC. The rearrangement links TRBV28 to TRBJ2-7, with D perhaps matching TRBD1 (6 bases). Germline V gene lookup returns CDR1 MDHEN and CDR2 SYDVKM. Between the trimmed V and J ends, which lost 1 base and 4 bases, there was a span of 11 bases. The CDR3 is 14 amino acids.

V usage is TRBV5-6 and J usage is TRBJ2-7; D might be TRBD2 (6 bases). V lost 0 bases to trimming and J lost 1 base, with 14 bases between them. The CDR3 loop spans 16 amino acids. Per the germline V gene, CDR1 is SGHDT and CDR2 is YYEEEE. The CDR3 DNA reads TGTGCCAGCAGCTTGGCCGGGAGAAGTCCTTCCTACGAGCAGTACTTC. It codes for CASSLAGRSPSYEQYF.

V gene TRBV7-9 combines with J gene TRBJ1-1; unclear D gene. V lost 4 bases, J lost 1 base, and 10 bases lay in between. Germline V gene sequence: CDR1 SEHNR, CDR2 FQNEAQ (reference sequence). This CDR3 is built from 14 residues. The DNA for the CDR3 is TGTGCCAGCAGCTCCATATACGGGAACACTGAAGCTTTCTTT. Protein sequence: CASSSIYGNTEAFF.

The chain joins TRBV3-1 (or the pseudogene TRBV3-2) to TRBJ2-7; D is ambiguous. The length of the CDR3 is 11 residues. CDR1 and CDR2 from the germline V gene are LGHDT and YNNKEL (reference sequence). Trimming stripped 5 bases from V and 3 bases from J, with 5 bases between. As DNA, the CDR3 is TGTGCCAGCAGCTATAACTACGAGCAGTACTTC. Translated: CASSYNYEQYF.

The genes are TRBV9 and TRBJ2-7; 7 bases line up with TRBD1. V shed 4 bases, J shed 5 bases, and the junction held 9 bases outside the gene matches. Germline V gene lookup returns CDR1 SGDLS and CDR2 YYNGEE. The CDR3 sequence is 14 residues long. The CDR3 sequence: CASSPRDRAHEQYF. The DNA for the CDR3 is TGTGCCAGCAGCCCCAGAGACAGGGCCCACGAGCAGTACTTC.

This clone was observed a single time. The rearrangement uses TRBV7-9 and TRBJ2-6; no definite D call. Per germline, CDR1 SEHNR and CDR2 FQNEAQ (reference sequence). This CDR3 region has 14 residues. V lost 1 base to trimming and J lost 4 bases, with 5 bases between them. CDR3: CASSLVAGANVLTF. CDR3 bases: TGTGCCAGCAGCTTAGTAGCCGGGGCCAACGTCCTGACTTTC.

The CDR3, as DNA: TGTGCCAGCAGCCCACAATACAGGGCTAGCTCCTACAATGAGCAGTTCTTC. As protein: CASSPQYRASSYNEQFF. The chain carries TRBV5-6 and TRBJ2-1, with a possible D match to TRBD1 (6 bases). CDR1 and CDR2 from the germline V gene are SGHDT and YYEEEE. Trimming left V 4 bases short and J 0 bases short, with 17 bases between. The CDR3 contains 17 residues.

This chain uses TRBV7-9 with TRBJ2-5; 14 bases fit TRBD2. Unmatched junction bases numbered 5, after V lost 2 bases and J lost 6 bases. CDR3 length: 16 amino acids. Per germline, CDR1 SEHNR and CDR2 FQNEAQ (reference sequence). Here the CDR3 DNA reads TGTGCCAGCAGCTTACTCAGGACTAGCGGGGGGAAGACCCAGTACTTC. Residues: CASSLLRTSGGKTQYF.

This clone came up once. J is TRBJ2-3 and V is TRBV12-3 or TRBV12-4; 8 bases match TRBD2. The V and J ends lost 5 bases and 5 bases, in that order; junction bases with no gene match: 3. The CDR3 consists of 13 residues. As DNA, the CDR3 is TGTGCCAGCAGTCGACTAGCGCGAGATACGCAGTATTTT. Encoded protein: CASSRLARDTQYF.

This chain uses TRBV30 with TRBJ1-4; D is possibly TRBD1 (5 bases). The CDR3 consists of 15 residues. Between the trimmed V and J ends, which lost 0 bases and 4 bases, there was a span of 12 bases. Germline CDR1 and CDR2: GTSNPN and SVGIG (reference sequence). The CDR3 loop is CAWSVKQAYNEKLFF. CDR3 nucleotide sequence: TGTGCCTGGAGTGTAAAACAGGCCTATAATGAAAAACTGTTTTTT.

This clone was seen a handful of times. This chain links TRBV6-5 with TRBJ2-5; a weak D match, TRBD1 (5 bases). V gave up 4 bases and J gave up 5 bases, with 20 bases separating them. The V gene's germline CDR1 is MNHEY and CDR2 SVGAGI. The CDR3 loop spans 16 amino acids. As DNA, the CDR3 is TGTGCCAGCAGTTCGGAAGGGGCCTTGTGGCGGGAGACCCAGTACTTC. Its translation: CASSSEGALWRETQYF.

This chain connects TRBV6-6 to TRBJ2-5; 7 bases agree with TRBD2. Trimming removed 2 bases from V and 2 bases from J; junction bases left unmatched: 8. The germline CDR1 and CDR2 sequences are MNHNY and SVGAGI (reference sequence). CDR3 length: 16 residues. CDR3 in DNA: TGTGCCAGCAGTTACAGTCGCGGGAGCGTTCAAGAGACCCAGTACTTC. It specifies CASSYSRGSVQETQYF.

This chain links TRBV21-1 with TRBJ2-1; the D call in the table, TRBD1, was not verified against the DNA. TRBV21-1 is a pseudogene locus. The CDR3 is 14 residues long. CDR3: CASSPQGAYNEQFF. CDR3 coding DNA: TGTGCCAGCAGCCCCCAGGGTGCCTACAATGAGCAGTTCTTC.

This chain links TRBV5-5 with TRBJ2-5, with 13 nucleotides matching TRBD2. Trimming took 0 bases from V and 0 from J; bases not matched to a gene: 8. In germline, CDR1 is SGHKS, CDR2 YYEKEE (reference sequence). The CDR3 extends over 19 amino acids. CDR3 residues: CASSLVGTSGTSYQETQYF. In DNA, the CDR3 is TGTGCCAGCAGCTTGGTGGGGACTAGCGGGACTTCGTACCAAGAGACCCAGTACTTC.

The CDR3 DNA sequence: TGTGCCAGCAGCGTAGGGGCAGGGGGTAACTCTGGAAACACCATATATTTT. This codes for CASSVGAGGNSGNTIYF. The chain carries TRBV9 and TRBJ1-3; 7 nucleotides align to TRBD1. With 0 bases clipped from V and 0 bases from J, the junction kept 6 bases outside the gene matches. The CDR3 totals 17 residues. From germline, CDR1 is SGDLS and CDR2 YYNGEE.